Following are 32 T cell receptor beta chains from one sample sequenced in a study of T cells after yellow fever vaccination. TCRdb re-derived calls from the 5' RACE reads in MiXCR, one entry per CDR3 protein. The repertoire holds some 350,000 distinct CDR3 sequences, with about 9.9% as singletons. This material consisted of PBMCs, taken on the day of the first yellow fever vaccination. Receptors were obtained from a man aged 18 to 35 who received the YFV17D yellow fever vaccine.

The V gene is TRBV18, the J gene TRBJ1-1; unclear D gene. V was cut by 1 base and J by 0 bases, with 9 bases left in between. From germline, CDR1 is KGHSH and CDR2 LQKENI. The CDR3 sequence is 15 residues long. The CDR3 sequence is CASSPREVLNTEAFF. CDR3 DNA sequence: TGTGCCAGCTCACCACGTGAGGTCTTGAACACTGAAGCTTTCTTT.

In its sample, this clonotype was seen a few times. The CDR3 DNA sequence: TGCAGTGCTAGATGGCCCGAAGAGACCCAGTACTTC. This translates into CSARWPEETQYF. V usage is TRBV20-1 and J usage is TRBJ2-5, with D unresolved. Trimming pared 2 bases from V and 3 bases from J, leaving 7 bases between. Per the germline V gene, CDR1 is DFQATT and CDR2 is SNEGSKA (reference sequence). The CDR3 totals 12 residues.

This clonotype appeared a single time. The rearrangement uses TRBV19 and TRBJ1-1, with D possibly being TRBD1 (6 bases). Trimming left V 7 bases short and J 7 bases short, with 10 bases between. CDR3 length: 11 amino acids. Germline CDR1 reads LNHDA; CDR2 reads SQIVND (reference sequence). CDR3 loop: CASNRVGEAFF. The CDR3 DNA sequence: TGTGCCAGTAACAGGGTAGGTGAAGCTTTCTTT.

The table lists this clonotype with a few counts. The V gene is TRBV12-3 or TRBV12-4, the J gene TRBJ2-7, with D maybe TRBD1 (6 bases). The CDR3 contains 14 residues. The V gene lost 5 bases and the J gene lost 1 base, with 12 bases spanning the gap. The CDR3 spells CASSQQGISYEQYF. The CDR3 DNA reads TGTGCCAGCAGTCAACAGGGTATATCCTACGAGCAGTACTTC.

This clonotype has a count of ten or more. Germline and junction disagree at one end, which may indicate a read error. V and J are TRBV7-7 and TRBJ2-1, with 7 bases fitting TRBD1. Germline V gene lookup returns CDR1 SSHAT and CDR2 FNYEAQ (reference sequence). CDR3 length: 14 amino acids. CDR3 region: CASSLGTVGDEQFF. The CDR3, as DNA: TGTGCTAGCAGCTTAGGGACAGTGGGTGATGAGCAGTTCTTC.

This clonotype was observed many times. The rearrangement joins TRBV5-1 to TRBJ2-5; tentative D call: TRBD1 (5 bases). Germline values: CDR1 SGHRS, CDR2 YFSETQ. The V end was cut by 0 bases, the J end by 3 bases, with 9 bases between. There are 14 residues in the CDR3. The CDR3 DNA reads as TGCGCCAGCAGCTTGGACAGGAGAGAAGAGACCCAGTACTTC. It encodes CASSLDRREETQYF.

Only a few counts were recorded for this clonotype. V usage is TRBV7-2 and J usage is TRBJ1-5; D remains unclear. Trimming shortened V by 2 bases and J by 0 bases, and 14 bases separated the two germline ends. This CDR3 region has 17 residues. Germline assignment: CDR1 SGHTA and CDR2 FQGNSA. The CDR3 DNA reads as TGTGCCAGCAGCTTATTAGCAGGCCCTAATAGCAATCAGCCCCAGCATTTT. Protein: CASSLLAGPNSNQPQHF.

This chain uses TRBV4-1 with TRBJ1-2; unclear D gene. In germline, CDR1 is MGHRA, CDR2 YSYEKL. The CDR3 spans 11 residues. V lost 3 bases and J lost 7, with 6 bases in between. CDR3 bases: TGCGCCAGCAGCCAGCCCGTTGGCTACACCTTC. Residues: CASSQPVGYTF.

The genes are TRBV9 and TRBJ2-5; tentative D call: TRBD1 (6 bases). Germline CDR1 reads SGDLS; CDR2 reads YYNGEE. Trimming removed 0 bases from V and 5 bases from J, with 14 bases in between. This CDR3 has 15 amino acids. The chain's CDR3 is CASSVEQGPRETQYF. In DNA form, the CDR3 reads TGTGCCAGCAGCGTAGAACAGGGTCCGAGGGAGACCCAGTACTTC.

The genes are TRBV7-2 and TRBJ1-4; weak D call: TRBD1 (5 bases). Germline V lookup: CDR1 SGHTA, CDR2 FQGNSA. The V gene lost 1 base and the J gene lost 8 bases, with 14 bases spanning the gap. This CDR3 comprises 15 residues. Written as DNA, the CDR3 is TGTGCCAGCAGCTTAGTGCGGCAGGGAGGCGAAAAACTGTTTTTT. It specifies CASSLVRQGGEKLFF.

This clonotype was seen only a few times. This rearrangement joins TRBV5-1 to TRBJ2-3; D is uncertain. The CDR3 is made up of 14 amino acids. CDR1 and CDR2 from the germline V gene are SGHRS and YFSETQ. Trimming removed 5 bases from V and 3 bases from J, with 13 bases in between. The CDR3, as DNA: TGCGCCAGCAGTAGGTCTCCACTTACAGATACGCAGTATTTT. Translating gives CASSRSPLTDTQYF.

V is TRBV29-1 and J is TRBJ2-5; 9 bases match TRBD2. The V and J ends lost 7 bases and 1 base, in that order; junction bases with no gene match: 7. The CDR3 loop spans 14 amino acids. CDR1 is SQVTM and CDR2 is ANQGSEA in the germline V gene. The CDR3 protein is CSGIAGASQETQYF. In DNA, the CDR3 is TGCAGCGGAATAGCGGGGGCCAGCCAAGAGACCCAGTACTTC.

The sample holds a few counts of this clonotype. CDR3 loop: CASSLVWSSTDTQYF. The DNA for the CDR3 is TGTGCCAGCAGCTTGGTATGGTCCAGCACAGATACGCAGTATTTT. The rearrangement joins TRBV5-4 to TRBJ2-3; D unclear. The CDR3 length is 15 residues. V lost 0 bases, J lost 0 bases, and 8 bases lay in between. Germline-derived CDR1 and CDR2 are SGHNT and YYREEE (reference sequence).

This clonotype was detected a few times. V is TRBV30 and J is TRBJ1-5, with D unclear. The CDR3 totals 14 residues. Trimming shortened V by 0 bases and J by 3 bases, and 9 bases separated the two germline ends. Germline V lookup: CDR1 GTSNPN, CDR2 SVGIG (reference sequence). In DNA form, the CDR3 reads TGTGCCTGGAGTGTTACAGAATTCAATCAGCCCCAGCATTTT. Translation gives CAWSVTEFNQPQHF.

The chain has TRBV20-1 and TRBJ1-1; D is uncertain. Germline V gene lookup returns CDR1 DFQATT and CDR2 SNEGSKA (reference sequence). This CDR3 is 12 amino acids long. V lost 0 bases to trimming and J lost 3 bases, with 5 bases between them. The CDR3 protein is CSARDRYTEAFF. CDR3 DNA sequence: TGCAGTGCTAGAGATCGCTACACTGAAGCTTTCTTT.

This clonotype was observed a handful of times. This sequence joins TRBV10-3 and TRBJ2-7, with TRBD1 as a possible D gene (6 bases). From germline, CDR1 is ENHRY and CDR2 SYGVKD. Trimming pared 0 bases from V and 4 bases from J, leaving 13 bases between. The CDR3 loop spans 15 amino acids. The CDR3 sequence: CAISESSKRGYEQYF. The DNA for the CDR3 is TGTGCCATCAGTGAGTCCTCTAAGAGGGGGTACGAGCAGTACTTC.

This clonotype has more than one count but fewer than ten. The genes are TRBV7-6 and TRBJ2-3; 8 bases fit TRBD2. The trim removed 5 bases at V and 4 bases at J, leaving 14 bases unmatched. The CDR3 is 17 residues long. Germline CDR1 is SGHVS and CDR2 is FNYEAQ. CDR3 loop: CASSPILGTSGSDTQYF. The DNA for the CDR3 is TGTGCCAGCAGCCCCATCCTCGGGACTAGTGGATCAGATACGCAGTATTTT.

The chain employs TRBV6-1 and TRBJ1-1, with D uncertain. The V gene's germline CDR1 is MNHNS and CDR2 SASEGT. Trimming pared 6 bases from V and 4 bases from J, leaving 12 bases between. This CDR3 comprises 13 residues. CDR3 DNA: TGTGCCAGCAGCCCCCGTCGGGTCACTGAAGCTTTCTTT. This translates into CASSPRRVTEAFF.

Written as DNA, the CDR3 is TGCGCCAGCAGAAGAGCGGGGGTGTGGAATGAGCAGTTCTTC. This codes for CASRRAGVWNEQFF. V and J are TRBV4-1 and TRBJ2-1; 8 bases are a match to TRBD2. The CDR3 runs 14 residues. CDR1 and CDR2 (germline): MGHRA, YSYEKL. J lost 7 bases, V lost 6 bases, and 8 bases had no gene match.

DNA of the CDR3: TGTGCCAGTCAGGGCTGGTTGAACACTGAAGCTTTCTTT. Its translation is CASQGWLNTEAFF. The chain links TRBV19 to TRBJ1-1; possibly TRBD1 for D (5 bases). From germline, CDR1 is LNHDA and CDR2 SQIVND (reference sequence). Trimming shortened V by 8 bases and J by 0 bases, and 10 bases separated the two germline ends. The CDR3 loop spans 13 amino acids.

The chain carries TRBV5-1 and TRBJ1-6; D unclear. CDR1 and CDR2 from the germline V gene are SGHRS and YFSETQ. The V end lost 5 bases, the J end lost 0 bases, and 12 bases lay between the germline ends. The CDR3 is 16 amino acids. Here the CDR3 reads CASRVIGDSYNSPLHF. CDR3 DNA sequence: TGCGCCAGCAGGGTCATTGGGGACTCCTATAATTCACCCCTCCACTTT.

Ten or more counts support this clonotype. CDR3 bases: TGTGCCAGCAGCTTCAGGCCTCAGGGGCCTGGTGAGCAGTTCTTC. It encodes CASSFRPQGPGEQFF. The rearrangement joins TRBV13 to TRBJ2-1; TRBD1 might be the D (6 bases). There are 15 residues in the CDR3. Germline V gene sequence: CDR1 PRHDT, CDR2 FYEKMQ (reference sequence). With 3 bases removed from V and 9 bases from J, the gap between germline ends came to 18 bases.

This clonotype has only a few counts. In DNA form, the CDR3 reads TGTGCCAGCAGCCTCCCCGGAAATGGAGTCACCGGGGAGCTGTTTTTT. Encoded protein: CASSLPGNGVTGELFF. The chain carries TRBV4-2 and TRBJ2-2, with D unclear. The CDR3 is made up of 16 amino acids. Trimming cost V 4 bases and J 4 bases, with 16 bases left between them. CDR1 is LGHNA, CDR2 YNFKEQ, per germline.

This clonotype appeared a single time. This chain connects TRBV7-2 to TRBJ2-5, with D perhaps being TRBD1 or TRBD2 (5 bases each). This CDR3 comprises 14 residues. V was cut by 1 base and J by 5 bases, with 11 bases left in between. Germline assignment: CDR1 SGHTA and CDR2 FQGNSA. The CDR3 here is CASSLEFWGETQYF. The CDR3 DNA sequence: TGTGCCAGCAGCTTAGAATTTTGGGGGGAGACCCAGTACTTC.

About this clonotype itself: One end of the junction varies from germline; a read error may be responsible. The rearrangement joins TRBV4-2 to TRBJ2-3; the D gene is possibly TRBD1 (5 bases). The germline V gene encodes CDR1 LGHNA and CDR2 YNFKEQ. The CDR3 length is 16 residues. CDR3 loop: CASSQDPLRGTGTQYF. CDR3 DNA sequence: TGTGCCAGCAGCCAAGATCCCCTACGCGGCACAGGTACGCAGTATTTT.

This clonotype appeared many times. The chain carries TRBV5-6 and TRBJ2-3, with D perhaps TRBD1 or TRBD2 (5 bases each). CDR3 length: 15 residues. Between the trimmed V and J ends, which lost 4 bases and 0 bases, there was a span of 12 bases. From germline, CDR1 is SGHDT and CDR2 YYEEEE. The CDR3 reads CASSLRGTSTDTQYF. The CDR3 DNA reads as TGTGCCAGCAGCCTTCGGGGCACTAGCACAGATACGCAGTATTTT.

The chain links TRBV5-1 to TRBJ1-4, with D perhaps matching TRBD1 (5 bases). Looked up from germline, CDR1 is SGHRS and CDR2 is YFSETQ. Trimming pared 4 bases from V and 0 bases from J, leaving 10 bases between. The CDR3 spans 15 residues. CDR3 in DNA: TGCGCCAGCAGCGACACAGGAGCAACTAATGAAAAACTGTTTTTT. The encoded protein is CASSDTGATNEKLFF.

The chain joins TRBV4-1 to TRBJ2-3; 11 positions agree with TRBD2. The length of the CDR3 is 18 residues. V was clipped by 4 bases and J by 5 bases; unmatched bases: 14. Germline CDR1 MGHRA, CDR2 YSYEKL. The CDR3 nucleotides read TGCGCCAGCAGCCCCCGCGGGGTTCGAACTAGCGGGGGAGATACGCAGTATTTT. It specifies CASSPRGVRTSGGDTQYF.

The chain carries TRBV20-1 and TRBJ1-1; 9 bases are shared with TRBD1. The CDR3 length is 16 residues. The germline CDR1 and CDR2 sequences are DFQATT and SNEGSKA (reference sequence). V lost 7 bases, J lost 4 bases, and 16 bases stayed unmatched. This chain's CDR3 is CSDRGTGTIRGTEAFF. CDR3 bases: TGCAGTGATCGGGGGACAGGGACTATTAGGGGCACTGAAGCTTTCTTT.

The chain carries TRBV7-2 and TRBJ2-1; perhaps TRBD2 as D (5 bases). Looked up from germline, CDR1 is SGHTA and CDR2 is FQGNSA. The CDR3 runs 13 residues. The germline V and J ends were trimmed by 8 bases and 2 bases, with 10 bases remaining between them. CDR3: CASQRPTYNEQFF. CDR3 DNA: TGTGCCAGCCAGCGGCCGACCTACAATGAGCAGTTCTTC.

On this clonotype itself: The junction does not match germline at one end; this may be a read error. The chain recombines TRBV6-5 with TRBJ1-3; TRBD1 matches 10 bases. The CDR3 extends over 18 amino acids. Germline V gives CDR1 MNHEY, CDR2 SVGAGI. CDR3 DNA sequence: TGTGCCAGCAGTTACTCGCCGTGGGACAGGGGATCCGGAACCACCATATATTTT. Its translation: CASSYSPWDRGSGTTIYF.

This clonotype was counted only a few times. This chain joins TRBV21-1 and TRBJ2-5; the table's D call, TRBD1, was not checked against the DNA. TRBV21-1 is designated a pseudogene. This CDR3 has 16 residues. Here the CDR3 reads CASSPRGGLGQETQYF. The CDR3 DNA reads TGTGCCAGCAGCCCGCGAGGGGGGTTGGGGCAAGAGACCCAGTACTTC.